A single sample gave rise to the 15 T cell receptor beta chains below, sequenced in a study of identical twins. TCRdb reprocessed the 5' RACE reads via MiXCR and lists one record per CDR3 protein. The repertoire has about 340,000 distinct CDR3 sequences, approximately 9.1% of them found once; the top ten carry about 9.1%. Sequenced input: naive T cells sorted from blood. The receptors come from a woman aged 50 to 65 in good health.

The chain employs TRBV24-1 and TRBJ2-1; D gene ambiguous. Germline values: CDR1 KGHDR, CDR2 SFDVKD. This CDR3 is 13 amino acids long. Between the trimmed V and J ends, which lost 7 bases and 4 bases, there was a span of 10 bases. The CDR3 sequence is CATSTEWYNEQFF. CDR3 in DNA: TGTGCCACCAGCACCGAATGGTACAATGAGCAGTTCTTC.

The chain couples TRBV6-6 to TRBJ1-6; 8 nucleotides align to TRBD1. Unmatched junction bases numbered 5, after V lost 4 bases and J lost 6 bases. The V gene's germline CDR1 is MNHNY and CDR2 SVGAGI (reference sequence). The CDR3 totals 15 residues. This CDR3 reads CASSFRTGSNSPLHF. The CDR3 coding sequence is TGTGCCAGCAGTTTCCGGACAGGGTCTAATTCACCCCTCCACTTT.

The CDR3 coding sequence is TGTGCCAGCAGGCCGACTAGTATTTCCGGGGAGCTGTTTTTT. It is translated as CASRPTSISGELFF. J is TRBJ2-2 and V is TRBV6-5; D is perhaps TRBD2 (6 bases). CDR1 and CDR2 from the germline V gene are MNHEY and SVGAGI. V was trimmed by 6 bases and J by 6 bases, leaving 14 bases between them. The CDR3 is made up of 14 amino acids.

This clonotype was observed a few times. The chain uses TRBV20-1 and TRBJ1-6; TRBD1 is a possible D gene (5 bases). The germline CDR1 and CDR2 sequences are DFQATT and SNEGSKA (reference sequence). This CDR3 has 13 residues. V was cut by 3 bases and J by 7 bases, with 10 bases left in between. CDR3 coding DNA: TGCAGTGCTAGTGGGGGGTCCAATTCACCCCTCCACTTT. Translated, it gives CSASGGSNSPLHF.

A few counts support this clonotype. The chain links TRBV7-8 to TRBJ2-3, with 7 bases lining up with TRBD1. Trimming cost V 5 bases and J 1 base; bases outside gene matches: 12. CDR1 and CDR2 from the germline V gene are SGHVS and FQNEAQ. This CDR3 is 17 amino acids long. The CDR3 nucleotides are TGTGCCAGCAGCGCCACCATAGGACAGGACCGCACAGATACGCAGTATTTT. It codes for CASSATIGQDRTDTQYF.

The table lists this clonotype with a few counts. This sequence joins TRBV7-3 and TRBJ2-1; D not certain. The CDR3 is made up of 15 amino acids. V lost 3 bases and J 4 bases, leaving 13 bases between the germline ends. Germline CDR1 is SGHTA and CDR2 is FQGTGA. Here the CDR3 DNA reads TGTGCCAGCAGCTTTACTAAGGCCCTATACAATGAGCAGTTCTTC. Its protein product is CASSFTKALYNEQFF.

In its sample, this clonotype was seen many times. Here the CDR3 reads CSARRDANTGELFF. The CDR3 DNA reads as TGCAGTGCTAGACGGGACGCGAACACCGGGGAGCTGTTTTTT. J is TRBJ2-2 and V is TRBV20-1; D may match TRBD1 or TRBD2 (5 bases each). Trimming took off 2 bases at V and 0 bases at J, with 7 bases between the two ends. The V gene's germline CDR1 is DFQATT and CDR2 SNEGSKA (reference sequence). The CDR3 consists of 14 residues.

In this sample, this clonotype turned up a few times. The chain is built from TRBV20-1 and TRBJ1-2; TRBD1 matches 8 bases. Germline V gene data show CDR1 as DFQATT and CDR2 as SNEGSKA (reference sequence). After removal of 1 base from V and 5 bases from J, the junction contained 9 bases not matched to a gene. The CDR3 spans 15 residues. CDR3 residues: CSARARQGTDYGYTF. The CDR3 region has the DNA TGCAGTGCTAGAGCCCGACAGGGGACGGATTATGGCTACACCTTC.

This clonotype was counted at least ten times. The CDR3 region has the DNA TGCGCCAGCAGCCCCCGGGACAGACTAATGAACACTGAAGCTTTCTTT. Translated: CASSPRDRLMNTEAFF. This chain links TRBV5-1 with TRBJ1-1, with 7 bases fitting TRBD1. V shed 4 bases, J shed 0 bases, and the junction held 9 bases outside the gene matches. The germline V gene encodes CDR1 SGHRS and CDR2 YFSETQ. There are 16 residues in the CDR3.

V is TRBV5-1 and J is TRBJ2-5; D might be TRBD1 (5 bases). The germline CDR1 and CDR2 sequences are SGHRS and YFSETQ. V shed 0 bases and J shed 0 bases, with 9 bases lying between them. The CDR3 length is 15 residues. CDR3 amino acids: CASSLGWGNQETQYF. The CDR3, as DNA: TGCGCCAGCAGCTTGGGATGGGGCAACCAAGAGACCCAGTACTTC.

The sample holds a few counts of this clonotype. V and J are TRBV12-3 or TRBV12-4 and TRBJ1-6, with a weak D call TRBD1 (6 bases). The CDR3 runs to 13 residues. V gave up 7 bases and J gave up 10 bases, with 14 bases separating them. CDR3 in amino acids: CASTSEGESPLHF. The CDR3, as DNA: TGTGCCAGCACCTCGGAGGGGGAGTCACCCCTCCACTTT.

This clonotype was found many times. V is TRBV28 and J is TRBJ2-1; the D gene is possibly TRBD2 (7 bases). Trimming took 3 bases from V and 2 from J, leaving 11 bases between them. The CDR3 loop spans 15 amino acids. Germline V gene sequence: CDR1 MDHEN, CDR2 SYDVKM. In nucleotides, the CDR3 is TGTGCCAGCAGTTTTGGGGGGGCCGCCTACAATGAGCAGTTCTTC. Its protein is CASSFGGAAYNEQFF.

Ten or more counts support this clonotype. The CDR3 spells CASSLDLGDYEQYF. CDR3 nucleotide sequence: TGTGCCAGCAGCCTAGATCTAGGTGACTACGAGCAGTACTTC. The J gene is TRBJ2-7, the V gene TRBV12-3 or TRBV12-4, with unresolved D. The V end lost 6 bases, the J end lost 3 bases, and 15 bases lay between the germline ends. The CDR3 covers 14 residues.

This clonotype was seen more than once but under ten times. V usage is TRBV2 and J usage is TRBJ2-1; D remains unclear. Germline V gene lookup returns CDR1 SNHLY and CDR2 FYNNEI. CDR3 length equals 11 residues. V was trimmed by 5 bases and J by 8 bases, leaving 7 bases between them. CDR3 loop: CASSPYHEQFF. CDR3 DNA: TGTGCCAGCAGTCCTTACCATGAGCAGTTCTTC.

In this sample, this clonotype turned up a few times. This rearrangement joins TRBV7-2 to TRBJ2-1; D is unclear. The germline V gene has CDR1 SGHTA and CDR2 FQGNSA. This CDR3 has 15 amino acids. Between the trimmed V and J ends, which lost 3 bases and 3 bases, there was a span of 12 bases. CDR3 coding DNA: TGTGCCAGCAGCTTCACCAGGCCCATCTACAATGAGCAGTTCTTC. Its translation: CASSFTRPIYNEQFF.